Below are 21 T cell receptor beta chains sequenced from a single sample in a study of T cell repertoires in cytomegalovirus infection. No antigens are known for them. TCRdb called the reads again in MiXCR, with one record for every CDR3 protein. The sample lists roughly 700,000 distinct CDR3 sequences, around 32% occurring once. Here the sequenced sample was cultured PBMCs, taken from culture after CMV antigen stimulation. These receptor sequences come from a human donor in good health (CMV status not recorded). Some clones in this sample may be carry-over from other donors' samples.

The chain links TRBV12-5 to TRBJ2-3, with 11 nucleotides matching TRBD2. This CDR3 has 12 residues. The germline CDR1 and CDR2 sequences are LGHNT and FRNRAP. Trimming cost V 6 bases and J 11 bases; bases outside gene matches: 4. CDR3: CASGHTSGGQYF. The CDR3 DNA is TGTGCTAGTGGCCATACTAGCGGGGGGCAGTATTTT.

The rearrangement joins TRBV7-2 to TRBJ2-7, with D perhaps matching TRBD2 (5 bases). V was pared by 0 bases and J by 0 bases, with 24 bases between. This CDR3 has 20 amino acids. Germline V lookup: CDR1 SGHTA, CDR2 FQGNSA. CDR3 sequence: CASSLASPRRFSGISYEQYF. CDR3 DNA sequence: TGTGCCAGCAGCTTAGCTAGCCCGCGGCGATTCTCCGGGATCTCCTACGAGCAGTACTTC.

The chain combines TRBV10-3 with TRBJ2-7; unclear D gene. Trimming took 5 bases from V and 2 from J, leaving 10 bases between them. The CDR3 length is 13 residues. Germline CDR1 and CDR2: ENHRY and SYGVKD. The CDR3 reads CAISYSKTYEQYF. The CDR3 nucleotides read TGTGCCATCAGTTACAGCAAAACCTACGAGCAGTACTTC.

This clonotype has a handful of counts. The genes are TRBV7-9 and TRBJ2-3; either TRBD1 or TRBD2 may fit D (6 bases each). CDR1 is SEHNR and CDR2 is FQNEAQ in the germline V gene (reference sequence). CDR3 length: 15 amino acids. Trimming left V 4 bases short and J 6 bases short, with 17 bases between. DNA for the CDR3: TGTGCCAGCAGCTATTGGGGGGCCCCCCGGGATACGCAGTATTTT. Translated, it gives CASSYWGAPRDTQYF.

J is TRBJ2-5 and V is TRBV7-2, with 9 bases matching TRBD2. There are 17 residues in the CDR3. From germline, CDR1 is SGHTA and CDR2 FQGNSA. Germline trimming cut 4 bases from V and 1 base from J; bases unmatched to any gene: 10. DNA for the CDR3: TGTGCCAGCAGCTCCCGGATAGCGGGGGCCGGCCAAGAGACCCAGTACTTC. Translating gives CASSSRIAGAGQETQYF.

Only a few counts were recorded for this clonotype. The rearrangement links TRBV12-3 or TRBV12-4 to TRBJ2-5; 12 positions match TRBD1. V was clipped by 4 bases and J by 5 bases; unmatched bases: 5. The CDR3 contains 15 residues. For the CDR3, the DNA is TGTGCCAGCAGTTCGCACGGGACAGGGGGCGAGACCCAGTACTTC. As protein: CASSSHGTGGETQYF.

In this sample, this clonotype turned up many times. The CDR3 DNA is TGTGCCAGCAGCCCCTTGGGGGGCGGAAGAGATACGCAGTATTTT. It codes for CASSPLGGGRDTQYF. This chain links TRBV5-5 with TRBJ2-3; D tentatively reads TRBD1 or TRBD2 (6 bases each). V was trimmed by 4 bases and J by 5 bases, leaving 17 bases between them. The length of the CDR3 is 15 residues. Germline V gene data show CDR1 as SGHKS and CDR2 as YYEKEE (reference sequence). Combining the CDR3 with reference TRBV5-5 and TRBJ2-3 gives the whole variable domain DAGVTQSPTHLIKTRGQQVTLRCSPISGHKSVSWYQQVLGQGPQFIFQYYEKEERGRGNFPDRFSARQFPNYSSELNVNALLLGDSALYLCASSPLGGGRDTQYFGPGTRLTVL.

This clonotype has more than one count but fewer than ten. The J gene is TRBJ2-1, the V gene TRBV11-2; 7 positions agree with TRBD2. Germline loops: CDR1 SGHAT, CDR2 FQNNGV. Trimming at V came to 6 bases and at J to 1 base, leaving 6 bases not matched to a gene. This CDR3 comprises 15 residues. Written as DNA, the CDR3 is TGTGCCAGCAGGAGACTAGCAGGTTCCTACAATGAGCAGTTCTTC. Translated: CASRRLAGSYNEQFF.

The gene calls are TRBV20-1 and TRBJ2-1; D perhaps matches TRBD2 (6 bases). The ends were cut back, 3 bases at V and 3 bases at J, with 12 bases in the middle. CDR1 and CDR2 from the germline V gene are DFQATT and SNEGSKA (reference sequence). The CDR3 has 14 amino acids. The DNA of the CDR3 is TGCAGTGCTAGCGGGCAGGACTACTACAATGAGCAGTTCTTC. The encoded protein is CSASGQDYYNEQFF.

This clonotype came up a few times. V is TRBV7-2 and J is TRBJ2-2; 11 nucleotides agree with TRBD2. V was clipped by 6 bases and J by 6 bases; unmatched bases: 6. The germline CDR1 and CDR2 sequences are SGHTA and FQGNSA. The CDR3 sequence is 15 residues long. The CDR3 here is CASSLVSGRAGELFF. CDR3 in DNA: TGTGCCAGCAGTCTCGTTAGCGGGAGGGCCGGGGAGCTGTTTTTT.

V and J are TRBV10-3 and TRBJ1-1, with D possibly TRBD1 on 5 matching bases. Germline CDR1 and CDR2: ENHRY and SYGVKD. V lost 7 bases to trimming and J lost 0 bases, with 9 bases between them. The CDR3 extends over 13 amino acids. CDR3 region: CAINPTVNTEAFF. CDR3 in DNA: TGTGCCATCAACCCGACAGTGAACACTGAAGCTTTCTTT.

The chain employs TRBV20-1 and TRBJ2-2; 7 bases agree with TRBD2. V shed 1 base and J 3 bases; nucleotides not matched to a gene: 5. Looked up from germline, CDR1 is DFQATT and CDR2 is SNEGSKA (reference sequence). The CDR3 covers 15 residues. DNA for the CDR3: TGCAGTGCTAGAGCCCCGGGAGGCTACACCGGGGAGCTGTTTTTT. Translating it yields CSARAPGGYTGELFF.

The V and J genes are TRBV20-1 and TRBJ2-3; tentatively, D is TRBD1 or TRBD2 (5 bases each). CDR1 and CDR2 (germline): DFQATT, SNEGSKA (reference sequence). The V and J ends lost 5 bases and 6 bases respectively, with 18 bases between them. CDR3 size: 14 residues. Here the CDR3 DNA reads TGCAGTGCTGGGGGTCTGTCCCAGGGTGATACGCAGTATTTT. Amino acid sequence: CSAGGLSQGDTQYF.

The rearrangement joins TRBV5-6 to TRBJ1-5; D is possibly TRBD1 (6 bases). The CDR3 contains 14 residues. Germline V gives CDR1 SGHDT, CDR2 YYEEEE. V lost 3 bases and J lost 3, with 10 bases in between. The CDR3 coding sequence is TGTGCCAGCAGCTCAGGACAGTACAATCAGCCCCAGCATTTT. This translates into CASSSGQYNQPQHF.

The genes are TRBV7-2 and TRBJ1-3; D gene unclear. CDR1 and CDR2 from the germline V gene are SGHTA and FQGNSA. This CDR3 comprises 13 residues. Trimming removed 5 bases at V and 4 bases at J, with 9 bases between. For the CDR3, the DNA is TGTGCCAGCAGCCCGGGGAGGGGAAACACCATATATTTT. Encoded protein: CASSPGRGNTIYF.

This clonotype was seen only a few times. The chain carries TRBV7-2 and TRBJ1-2; D might be TRBD1 (5 bases). Trimming cost V 5 bases and J 8 bases, with 18 bases left between them. Germline CDR1 is SGHTA and CDR2 is FQGNSA. The CDR3 runs to 14 residues. CDR3 bases: TGTGCCAGCAGCCCAAGGGTAGGGGTGGGAGGCTACACCTTC. It codes for CASSPRVGVGGYTF.

The table lists this clonotype with a few counts. The chain recombines TRBV7-8 with TRBJ1-6; 9 bases map to TRBD1. Trimming cost V 4 bases and J 9 bases; bases outside gene matches: 7. This CDR3 has 15 amino acids. Per germline, CDR1 SGHVS and CDR2 FQNEAQ. CDR3 coding DNA: TGTGCCAGCAGCTCCGGGACAGGGTTCGGTTCACCCCTCCACTTT. Its protein product is CASSSGTGFGSPLHF.

This clonotype was detected only a few times. The J gene is TRBJ1-5, the V gene TRBV7-8; TRBD1 is a possible D gene (5 bases). The V and J ends lost 4 bases and 1 base respectively, with 14 bases between them. CDR3 length equals 16 residues. Germline V CDR1 and CDR2: SGHVS, FQNEAQ. The CDR3 DNA is TGTGCCAGCAGCTCGGCGGGGCCGGGGAGCAATCAGCCCCAGCATTTT. Translating gives CASSSAGPGSNQPQHF.

This clonotype was observed at least ten times. The chain couples TRBV6-2 or TRBV6-3 to TRBJ2-2; TRBD2 matches at 9 bases. J lost 0 bases, V lost 8 bases, and 7 bases had no gene match. Germline-derived CDR1 and CDR2 are MNHEY and SVGEGT. The CDR3 covers 16 residues. The CDR3 DNA reads as TGTGCCAGCTCCAGGGTAGCGGGAGCGAACACCGGGGAGCTGTTTTTT. This sequence encodes CASSRVAGANTGELFF.

This chain links TRBV4-3 with TRBJ1-2; TRBD1 matches at 10 bases. This CDR3 spans 16 amino acids. Germline CDR1 reads LGHNA; CDR2 reads YSLEER. Unmatched junction bases numbered 12, after V lost 4 bases and J lost 7 bases. CDR3 nucleotide sequence: TGCGCCAGCAGCCCGGCAACGGGACAGGGGATCGGTGGCTACACCTTC. Its protein product is CASSPATGQGIGGYTF.

The J gene is TRBJ2-3, the V gene TRBV12-3 or TRBV12-4; D is possibly TRBD1 or TRBD2 (6 bases each). V dropped 7 bases and J dropped 3 bases, with 26 bases sitting between them. The CDR3 consists of 18 residues. CDR3 protein: CASTPGLGGGSNTDTQYF. CDR3 DNA sequence: TGTGCCAGCACCCCAGGTTTAGGGGGAGGATCTAATACAGATACGCAGTATTTT.